The clone carrying this TCR beta chain was counted between two and nine times. The CDR3 has 13 amino acids. The V gene's germline CDR1 is SGHRS and CDR2 YFSETQ. V lost 4 bases to trimming and J lost 9 bases; unmatched junction nucleotides: 4. The sample comes from a study of T-cell memory formation after mild COVID-19. TCRdb passed the 5' RACE reads through MiXCR, listing each CDR3 protein once. Here the sample spans about 270,000 distinct CDR3 sequences, roughly 16% being singletons. Source material: PBMCs or a T cell subset sorted from them (not recorded which). The V call is TRBV5-1, the J call TRBJ2-2; 9 bases are a match to TRBD2. This clonotype was obtained from a man aged 18 to 30 who had mild COVID-19 (a few samples of this study predate the infection). Cell type and time point are not known. The CDR3 nucleotides read TGCGCCAGCAGCACCGGGACTAGCCGGGAGCTGTTTTTT. This codes for CASSTGTSRELFF. The variable domain in full, completed from reference TRBV5-1 and TRBJ2-2, reads KAGVTQTPRYLIKTRGQQVTLSCSPISGHRSVSWYQQTPGQGLQFLFEYFSETQRNKGNFPGRFSGRQFSNSRSEMNVSTLELGDSALYLCASSTGTSRELFFGEGSRLTVL.